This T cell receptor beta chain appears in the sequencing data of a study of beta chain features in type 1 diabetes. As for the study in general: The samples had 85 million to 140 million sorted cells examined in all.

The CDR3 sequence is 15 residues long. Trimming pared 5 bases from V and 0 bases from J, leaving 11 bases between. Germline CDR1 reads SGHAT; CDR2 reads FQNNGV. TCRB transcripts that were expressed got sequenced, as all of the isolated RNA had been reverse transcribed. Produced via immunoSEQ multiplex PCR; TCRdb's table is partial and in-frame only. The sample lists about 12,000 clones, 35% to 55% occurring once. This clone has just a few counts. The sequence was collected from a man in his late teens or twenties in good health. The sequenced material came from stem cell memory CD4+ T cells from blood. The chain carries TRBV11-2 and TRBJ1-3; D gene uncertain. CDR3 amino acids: CASSRQFLSGNTIYF. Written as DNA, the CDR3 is TGTGCCAGCAGCCGTCAGTTCCTCTCTGGAAACACCATATATTTT.